This T cell receptor (beta chain) was obtained from a study of blood T cell repertoires in COVID-19. Overall study context: Samples of COVID-19 (acute and convalescent) were obtained from the United States, Italy and Spain. T cells, B-cell-depleted T cells, or PBMCs provided the cDNA or gDNA that served as material.

Original methodology: Amplification of reference gene primers was used by the study to estimate nucleated cell counts. Only in-frame clones appear in the TCRdb table, and some are missing; sequencing was by immunoSEQ multiplex PCR. The V and J calls and clone size were taken over from that table, and D and trimming were inferred from the DNA. The data show roughly 100,000 clones, more than 75% seen once. This clone was counted between two and nine times. This CDR3 has 17 residues. Germline loops: CDR1 LNHDA, CDR2 SQIVND (reference sequence). V lost 8 bases, J lost 6 bases, and 26 bases lay in between.

The sequencing sample was made of peripheral blood. The chain links TRBV19 to TRBJ2-1; the D gene is possibly TRBD2 (9 bases). The sequence came from a man aged 65-85 years with acute or convalescent COVID-19. CDR3 sequence: CASSRGPSASGTNEQFF. For the CDR3, the DNA is TGTGCCAGTTCCAGGGGGCCCTCGGCTAGCGGGACCAATGAGCAGTTCTTC.